This is a list of T cell receptor beta chains from one sample in a study of cytomegalovirus exposure and HLA in healthy donors. The assay was immunoSEQ multiplex PCR, and TCRdb's table has in-frame clones only and misses some. The sample records fewer than 200,000 clones, 75% being singletons. Sequencing used PBMCs. The receptors originated from a male donor in good health and CMV-seronegative. Both conserved end residues are trimmed from each CDR3. Each record gives: CDR3 protein, CDR3 length, J gene, V gene, D gene. A D gene is named only where the DNA matches it firmly.

ASSSPSGDNEKLF,13,TRBJ1-4,TRBV6-6,-
ASSSTDRGETQY,12,TRBJ2-5,TRBV19,TRBD1
ASRPKKFGQEDGYT,14,TRBJ1-2,TRBV5-1,TRBD1
ASSVGGENTEAF,12,TRBJ1-1,TRBV9,-
ASSVEGQGYEQY,12,TRBJ2-7,TRBV9,-
ASSLPGQGDVLT,12,TRBJ2-6,TRBV7-8,TRBD1
ASSGSGGGTDTQY,13,TRBJ2-3,TRBV5-1,TRBD2
ASSVSGTVLSYEQY,14,TRBJ2-7,TRBV9,TRBD1
ASSLRLVGSDEQF,13,TRBJ2-1,TRBV5-1,-
ATRQGFNSNQPQH,13,TRBJ1-5,TRBV15,TRBD1
ASSFTRADTGELF,13,TRBJ2-2,TRBV5-1,-
ASSLGQGGTEAF,12,TRBJ1-1,TRBV28,-
ASSLVGSGANVLT,13,TRBJ2-6,TRBV19,-
ASSGGTDTGELF,12,TRBJ2-2,TRBV6-6,-
ASSPRTDRGPNQPQH,15,TRBJ1-5,TRBV18,TRBD1
ASSQERTNLATQY,13,TRBJ2-5,TRBV4-2,-
AWSLAGSTDTQY,12,TRBJ2-3,TRBV30,TRBD2
ASTPDSGETQY,11,TRBJ2-5,TRBV2,-
AISDPGTGPNTEAF,14,TRBJ1-1,TRBV10-3,TRBD1
ASSQDNGRGRSYGYT,15,TRBJ1-2,TRBV4-1,-
ASSSPSGGVNEQF,13,TRBJ2-1,TRBV6-5,TRBD2
ASSPGTSGRAFETQY,15,TRBJ2-5,TRBV14,TRBD2
AWTPQGEPGANVLT,14,TRBJ2-6,TRBV30,TRBD1
ASIPTSGVRTDTQY,14,TRBJ2-3,TRBV7-9,TRBD2
ASSQGLSGANVLT,13,TRBJ2-6,TRBV28,-
ASSDSRGSTQY,11,TRBJ2-3,TRBV6-4,-
ASSLSDPGGEQY,12,TRBJ2-7,TRBV27,TRBD2
ASSSGARGRIQPQH,14,TRBJ1-5,TRBV19,TRBD1
ASTPGLAGMGTQY,13,TRBJ2-5,TRBV7-9,TRBD2
ATVNRESGYT,10,TRBJ1-2,TRBV19,-
ASSIGGPGHEDGYT,14,TRBJ1-2,TRBV19,-
ASTPGGTGRNEQY,13,TRBJ2-7,TRBV19,TRBD1